What follows are 17 T cell receptor beta chains derived from one specimen sequenced in a study of blood T cell repertoires in COVID-19. Assay used: immunoSEQ multiplex PCR; TCRdb lists only in-frame clones, some missing. This table holds tens of thousands of clones, around 90% found once. The sample comprised peripheral blood. The source is a human donor in a cohort sampled during active COVID-19.

This rearrangement joins TRBV4-1 to TRBJ1-1, with 8 bases identical to TRBD1. The CDR3 sequence is 15 residues long. V was pared by 2 bases and J by 3 bases, with 5 bases of the junction left unmatched. In germline, CDR1 is MGHRA, CDR2 YSYEKL. The CDR3 nucleotides are TGCGCCAGCAGCCAAACGGGACAGGCCGACACTGAAGCTTTCTTT. Protein sequence: CASSQTGQADTEAFF.

This chain links TRBV3-1 (or the pseudogene TRBV3-2) with TRBJ1-4; maybe TRBD1 (6 bases). In germline, CDR1 is LGHDT, CDR2 YNNKEL (reference sequence). The V gene lost 5 bases and the J gene lost 11 bases, with 18 bases spanning the gap. The CDR3 has 14 amino acids. The CDR3: CASSERQDASKLFF. CDR3 DNA sequence: TGTGCCAGCAGCGAGAGACAGGACGCGAGTAAACTGTTTTTT.

The chain uses TRBV7-6 and TRBJ1-3, with 8 positions matching TRBD1. Germline V gene data show CDR1 as SGHVS and CDR2 as FNYEAQ. V shed 2 bases, J shed 0 bases, and the junction held 21 bases outside the gene matches. This CDR3 spans 22 amino acids. The CDR3 region has the DNA TGTGCCAGCAGCTTATTGGTGGTTCGGACAGGGAGGGATTCCAGCTCTGGAAACACCATATATTTT. Its protein is CASSLLVVRTGRDSSSGNTIYF.

J is TRBJ1-5 and V is TRBV4-3; a possible D gene is TRBD1 (5 bases). From germline, CDR1 is LGHNA and CDR2 YSLEER. The CDR3 is 14 amino acids. V shed 4 bases and J shed 2 bases, with 9 bases lying between them. The CDR3 DNA reads as TGCGCCAGCAGCCCTTGGGGGGGCAATCAGCCCCAGCATTTT. Amino acids: CASSPWGGNQPQHF.

The chain has TRBV7-3 and TRBJ2-1, with D possibly being TRBD2 (5 bases). This CDR3 region has 15 residues. CDR1 is SGHTA, CDR2 FQGTGA, per germline. V shed 2 bases and J shed 4 bases, with 12 bases lying between them. The CDR3 DNA follows: TGTGCCAGCAGCTTATTAAGCGAGGGATACAATGAGCAGTTCTTC. Translating it yields CASSLLSEGYNEQFF.

V is TRBV4-2 and J is TRBJ1-6, with a possible D match to TRBD1 (5 bases). CDR3 length equals 18 residues. Germline V gene sequence: CDR1 LGHNA, CDR2 YNFKEQ. V lost 1 base and J lost 0, with 13 bases in between. The CDR3 DNA reads TGTGCCAGCAGCCAAGTTGCGGGGGTGAGCTCCTATAATTCACCCCTCCACTTT. Its translation: CASSQVAGVSSYNSPLHF.

This sequence joins TRBV7-9 and TRBJ1-1, with 12 bases matching TRBD1. The CDR3 has 16 amino acids. V lost 5 bases, J lost 5 bases, and 9 bases stayed unmatched. CDR1 and CDR2 (germline): SEHNR, FQNEAQ (reference sequence). CDR3 amino acids: CASSAGTGGGRTEAFF. CDR3 sequence (DNA): TGTGCCAGCAGCGCAGGGACAGGGGGCGGGAGGACTGAAGCTTTCTTT.

This chain uses TRBV11-2 with TRBJ2-2; D might be TRBD1 (6 bases). This CDR3 has 13 residues. The ends were cut back, 6 bases at V and 4 bases at J, with 9 bases in the middle. Germline lookup yields CDR1 SGHAT and CDR2 FQNNGV. The CDR3, as DNA: TGTGCCAGCAGTCGGACAGTCACCGGGGAGCTGTTTTTT. Amino acid sequence: CASSRTVTGELFF.

The V gene is TRBV3-1 (or the pseudogene TRBV3-2), the J gene TRBJ2-7; D might be TRBD1 (5 bases). Germline values: CDR1 LGHDT, CDR2 YNNKEL (reference sequence). Trimming removed 0 bases at V and 4 bases at J, with 16 bases between. The CDR3 is 16 residues long. The DNA of the CDR3 is TGTGCCAGCAGCCAAGACTGGCAGGTTGGGGCTTACGAGCAGTACTTC. It is translated as CASSQDWQVGAYEQYF.

The chain joins TRBV28 to TRBJ1-2; 7 nucleotides line up with TRBD1. The CDR3 length is 15 residues. Germline trimming cut 7 bases from V and 0 bases from J; bases unmatched to any gene: 8. Looked up from germline, CDR1 is MDHEN and CDR2 is SYDVKM. The CDR3 loop reads CASTQTGWTNYGYTF. CDR3 coding DNA: TGTGCCAGCACCCAGACAGGGTGGACTAACTATGGCTACACCTTC.

The chain is built from TRBV6-6 and TRBJ2-7; 7 nucleotides agree with TRBD2. The length of the CDR3 is 16 residues. Germline assignment: CDR1 MNHNY and CDR2 SVGAGI (reference sequence). V shed 5 bases, J shed 2 bases, and the junction held 12 bases outside the gene matches. The CDR3 coding sequence is TGTGCCAGCAGTACCTCCCGTGGAGGGAGGGCCTACGAGCAGTACTTC. Translation: CASSTSRGGRAYEQYF.

CDR3: CASRQGMNTEAFF. DNA of the CDR3: TGTGCCAGCAGACAGGGGATGAACACTGAAGCTTTCTTT. This sequence joins TRBV7-2 and TRBJ1-1; TRBD1 agrees at 7 bases. This CDR3 region has 13 residues. Germline V gene data show CDR1 as SGHTA and CDR2 as FQGNSA. The V segment lost 6 bases and the J segment 0 bases; nucleotides outside the gene matches: 1.

This rearrangement joins TRBV6-6 to TRBJ1-4; 8 bases align to TRBD1. Germline lookup yields CDR1 MNHNY and CDR2 SVGAGI (reference sequence). CDR3 length: 15 amino acids. V gave up 4 bases and J gave up 8 bases; unmatched junction bases: 9. Written as DNA, the CDR3 is TGTGCCAGCAGTTTGGCAGGGGGCCTTGGGGAAAAACTGTTTTTT. It codes for CASSLAGGLGEKLFF.

The chain is built from TRBV6-5 and TRBJ2-2, with D tentatively TRBD1 (5 bases). The CDR3 covers 16 residues. V was pared by 2 bases and J by 6 bases, with 16 bases between. CDR1 and CDR2 from the germline V gene are MNHEY and SVGAGI. CDR3 amino acids: CASSYQVTRVSGELFF. The CDR3 DNA sequence: TGTGCCAGCAGTTACCAGGTCACCAGGGTGTCCGGGGAGCTGTTTTTT.

This clone has more than one count but fewer than ten. V and J are TRBV5-1 and TRBJ2-2, with 7 positions matching TRBD2. The CDR3 is made up of 14 amino acids. Germline V gives CDR1 SGHRS, CDR2 YFSETQ. Losses at the gene ends were 4 bases for V and 4 bases for J; bases not matched to a gene: 4. Written as DNA, the CDR3 is TGCGCCAGCAGCGGGACGGGGGGCACCGGGGAGCTGTTTTTT. Amino acid sequence: CASSGTGGTGELFF.

This clone was recorded only once. This chain joins TRBV2 and TRBJ2-3, with D perhaps TRBD1 (6 bases). V was cut by 2 bases and J by 3 bases, with 18 bases left in between. The CDR3 sequence is 17 residues long. The germline V gene encodes CDR1 SNHLY and CDR2 FYNNEI. DNA of the CDR3: TGTGCCAGCAGTGAACTTGGGACAAGAGGGACGACAGATACGCAGTATTTT. Amino acid sequence: CASSELGTRGTTDTQYF.

The V gene is TRBV5-6, the J gene TRBJ2-3, with D possibly being TRBD1 (5 bases). Germline assignment: CDR1 SGHDT and CDR2 YYEEEE. With 0 bases removed from V and 0 bases from J, the gap between germline ends came to 11 bases. The CDR3 loop spans 16 amino acids. The CDR3: CASSLGAGLSTDTQYF. As DNA, the CDR3 is TGTGCCAGCAGCTTGGGGGCAGGGCTTAGCACAGATACGCAGTATTTT. The entire variable domain, with the rest obtained from reference TRBV5-6 and TRBJ2-3, is as follows: DAGVTQSPTHLIKTRGQQVTLRCSPKSGHDTVSWYQQALGQGPQFIFQYYEEEERQRGNFPDRFSGHQFPNYSSELNVNALLLGDSALYLCASSLGAGLSTDTQYFGPGTRLTVL.